The 4 T cell receptor beta chains reported below all come from one sample, sequenced in a study of cytomegalovirus exposure and HLA in healthy donors. The PCR used 60 Vbeta and 13 Jbeta primers. Clones were sequenced by immunoSEQ multiplex PCR, and TCRdb holds only the in-frame ones, with some missing. The sample lists 150,000 to 200,000 clones; 68% were seen once. The source material was PBMCs. These TCRs come from a man aged 25-45 years in good health and CMV-seropositive.

V and J are TRBV6-5 and TRBJ1-2; D possibly corresponds to TRBD1 (6 bases). The CDR3 totals 15 residues. V lost 0 bases and J lost 5, with 13 bases in between. CDR1 is MNHEY and CDR2 is SVGAGI in the germline V gene. This chain's CDR3 is CASSYSPQGSYGYTF. The CDR3 DNA reads TGTGCCAGCAGTTACTCCCCACAGGGCTCTTATGGCTACACCTTC.

This CDR3 is CASSFRTPSYEQYF. Here the CDR3 DNA reads TGTGCCAGCAGTTTTCGGACACCATCCTACGAGCAGTACTTC. V usage is TRBV28 and J usage is TRBJ2-7; D might be TRBD1 (5 bases). The V end was cut by 3 bases, the J end by 1 base, with 10 bases between. Germline CDR1 and CDR2: MDHEN and SYDVKM. This CDR3 has 14 residues.

The chain joins TRBV6-1 to TRBJ1-1; D remains unclear. Germline CDR1 MNHNS, CDR2 SASEGT. V was pared by 6 bases and J by 1 base, with 12 bases between. The CDR3 consists of 14 residues. CDR3 DNA: TGTGCCAGCAGGGAGGGAAGTGCGAACACTGAAGCTTTCTTT. Protein: CASREGSANTEAFF.

Only a few counts were recorded for this clone. The chain recombines TRBV4-1 with TRBJ2-7; tentatively, D is TRBD1 (7 bases). Germline lookup yields CDR1 MGHRA and CDR2 YSYEKL. The V and J ends lost 0 bases and 6 bases respectively, with 21 bases between them. The CDR3 length is 17 residues. CDR3 residues: CASSQDHGGTERLEQYF. In DNA form, the CDR3 reads TGCGCCAGCAGCCAAGATCATGGGGGGACAGAGCGTCTCGAGCAGTACTTC.